This is a list of T cell receptor beta chains from one sample in a study of CD8+ T cells in alopecia areata. The protocol was immunoSEQ multiplex PCR, while the TCRdb copy is restricted to in-frame clones and leaves out a portion. The sample includes more than 85,000 clones, under 45% of them seen just once. The specimen was CD4+ T cells sorted from blood. These receptor sequences come from a human donor with alopecia areata. The CDR3 runs from the conserved cysteine through the conserved F or W. Fields, in order: clone size, J gene, D gene, V gene, CDR3 DNA, CDR3 protein. D genes are given only for firm matches. Clone size is stated in some rows and not others, as once, few, many or a class when expanded.

. | TRBJ2-1 | TRBD1 | TRBV29-1 | TGCAGCGTTGGAAGACAGGGATCCTACAATGAGCAGTTCTTC | CSVGRQGSYNEQFF
many | TRBJ1-6 | . | TRBV18 | TGTGCCAGCTCACCAAGTCGGTATGGACAGCCCAATTCACCCCTCCACTTT | CASSPSRYGQPNSPLHF
once | TRBJ2-1 | . | TRBV6-6 | TGTGCCAGCAGTTACTCATATACGAGCTCCTACAATGAGCAGTTCTTC | CASSYSYTSSYNEQFF
. | TRBJ2-7 | . | TRBV29-1 | TGCAGCGTTGGGACGGATTCCTACGAGCAGTACTTC | CSVGTDSYEQYF
few | TRBJ1-1 | TRBD1 | TRBV2 | TGTGCCAGCAGCCCGACAGGGGTAATTGGAGCTTTCTTT | CASSPTGVIGAFF
few | TRBJ2-5 | . | TRBV29-1 | TGCAGCGTTGATGGACCGGGACATGAAGAGACCCAGTACTTC | CSVDGPGHEETQYF
once | TRBJ2-7 | TRBD2 | TRBV4-1 | TGCGCCAGCAGCCAAGGGGCGCTAGCGGGAGCCTCGGGGGAGCAGTACTTC | CASSQGALAGASGEQYF
. | TRBJ2-7 | TRBD2 | TRBV30 | TGTGCCTGGAGTGTAGCGGGAGAATCCGGCCAATCCTACGAGCAGTACTTC | CAWSVAGESGQSYEQYF
. | TRBJ1-1 | TRBD1 | TRBV29-1 | TGCAGCGTTGATCAGGACAGGGTTTGGGAGACTGAAGCTTTCTTT | CSVDQDRVWETEAFF
few | TRBJ2-2 | . | TRBV29-1 | TGCAGCGTCGTGGGTACTTCGAACACCGGGGAGCTGTTTTTT | CSVVGTSNTGELFF